These 15 T cell receptor beta chains were sequenced from one sample in a study of regulatory T cells in long-lasting Graves disease. Arm-PCR of CDR3 regions and iRepertoire HTBI primers were used to build TCR beta libraries. MiXCR was run by TCRdb on the multiplex PCR reads, yielding one entry per CDR3 protein. The sample lists over 500,000 distinct CDR3 sequences, 16% seen once, with about 17% in the top ten. Noted time point: newly diagnosed GD, antithyroid drugs for less than 3 months. RNA from PBMCs was the source of the TCR library. In addition, the sample was reused for a study of T cells in Graves' hyperthyroidism and ophthalmopathy.

Source: peripheral blood mononuclear cells (PBMCs), taken at new diagnosis, from a patient treated with antithyroid drugs. The receptors were sampled from a woman aged 30 to 39 with Graves disease.

CDR3 protein: CASSLYRGTAEQYF. In nucleotides, the CDR3 is TGTGCCAGCAGTTTATACAGGGGGACGGCCGAGCAGTACTTC. The chain carries TRBV27 and TRBJ2-7; 8 bases are a match to TRBD1. This CDR3 has 14 residues. V lost 1 base, J lost 6 bases, and 5 bases stayed unmatched. Germline loops: CDR1 MNHEY, CDR2 SMNVEV (reference sequence).

This clonotype showed up many times. J is TRBJ2-1 and V is TRBV5-1, with 9 bases aligning to TRBD2. V lost 3 bases to trimming and J lost 0 bases; unmatched junction nucleotides: 4. This CDR3 is 16 amino acids long. Germline loops: CDR1 SGHRS, CDR2 YFSETQ. The CDR3 DNA sequence: TGCGCCAGCAGCTCGATAGCGGGAGCCTCCTACAATGAGCAGTTCTTC. It encodes CASSSIAGASYNEQFF.

This clonotype was observed a handful of times. V and J are TRBV29-1 and TRBJ1-2; D call uncertain. Per germline, CDR1 SQVTM and CDR2 ANQGSEA. Trimming stripped 8 bases from V and 0 bases from J, with 10 bases between. The CDR3 is made up of 12 amino acids. The chain's CDR3 is CSSEGANYGYTF. The DNA for the CDR3 is TGCAGCTCCGAAGGAGCTAACTATGGCTACACCTTC.

The CDR3 protein is CASHGGRNEQYF. The DNA of the CDR3 is TGTGCCAGCCATGGGGGACGGAACGAGCAGTACTTC. V is TRBV12-3 or TRBV12-4 and J is TRBJ2-7, with D possibly being TRBD1 or TRBD2 (5 bases each). The CDR3 has 12 amino acids. The ends were cut back, 8 bases at V and 5 bases at J, with 13 bases in the middle.

Turning to this clonotype: The junction and the germline gene differ at one end; a read error may be behind it. The rearrangement uses TRBV4-1 and TRBJ1-6, with 8 nucleotides matching TRBD1. This CDR3 has 13 residues. Germline V gene lookup returns CDR1 MGHRA and CDR2 YSYEKL. CDR3 in DNA: TGTGCCAGCTCACAGACAGGGGACTCACCCCTCCACTTT. Translation gives CASSQTGDSPLHF.

This clonotype was recorded at least ten times. The chain has TRBV24-1 and TRBJ2-1; a weak D match, TRBD2 (6 bases). Germline V gives CDR1 KGHDR, CDR2 SFDVKD. This CDR3 has 17 residues. V was pared by 5 bases and J by 4 bases, with 20 bases between. The CDR3 loop reads CATSGALGLEGYNEQFF. The CDR3 DNA follows: TGTGCCACCAGTGGGGCGCTGGGGCTGGAGGGATACAATGAGCAGTTCTTC.

The sample holds many counts of this clonotype. CDR3 sequence (DNA): TGTGCCAGCAGTGCTGGCCCTATGGGGGCCGGCTACGAGCAGTACTTC. The encoded protein is CASSAGPMGAGYEQYF. The chain employs TRBV6-1 and TRBJ2-7; D may be TRBD1 (6 bases). The CDR3 runs 16 residues. V was clipped by 4 bases and J by 3 bases, with 19 bases between them. Germline CDR1 MNHNS, CDR2 SASEGT.

This clonotype turned up a few times. The chain combines TRBV5-1 with TRBJ1-1; tentatively, D is TRBD1 (5 bases). The CDR3 totals 19 residues. Germline CDR1 is SGHRS and CDR2 is YFSETQ. V gave up 0 bases and J gave up 2 bases, with 23 bases separating them. For the CDR3, the DNA is TGCGCCAGCAGCTTGGCCGACGAGGTAGGGGATAAGGACAACACTGAAGCTTTCTTT. Translating gives CASSLADEVGDKDNTEAFF. The full variable domain, with the rest looked up from reference TRBV5-1 and TRBJ1-1, is KAGVTQTPRYLIKTRGQQVTLSCSPISGHRSVSWYQQTPGQGLQFLFEYFSETQRNKGNFPGRFSGRQFSNSRSEMNVSTLELGDSALYLCASSLADEVGDKDNTEAFFGQGTRLTVV.

This clonotype was seen repeatedly, ten times or more. The gene calls are TRBV30 and TRBJ2-7; D uncertain. From germline, CDR1 is GTSNPN and CDR2 SVGIG (reference sequence). With 5 bases removed from V and 2 bases from J, the gap between germline ends came to 4 bases. This CDR3 spans 10 amino acids. CDR3 region: CAWGTYEQYF. CDR3 nucleotides: TGTGCCTGGGGGACCTACGAGCAGTACTTC.

The chain has TRBV7-9 and TRBJ2-1; the match to TRBD2 covers 9 bases. The germline V gene has CDR1 SEHNR and CDR2 FQNEAQ (reference sequence). The junction had 8 bases not matched to a gene; V was cut back by 5 bases and J by 9 bases. This CDR3 is 14 amino acids long. Here the CDR3 DNA reads TGTGCCAGCAGCCCTCTAGCGGGGCGGCTTGAGCAGTTCTTC. It specifies CASSPLAGRLEQFF. The full variable domain, in which reference TRBV7-9 and TRBJ2-1 provide the parts outside the CDR3, is DTGVSQNPRHKITKRGQNVTFRCDPISEHNRLYWYRQTLGQGPEFLTYFQNEAQLEKSRLLSDRFSAERPKGSFSTLEIQRTEQGDSAMYLCASSPLAGRLEQFFGPGTRLTVL.

This clonotype was observed at least ten times. The chain joins TRBV27 to TRBJ2-2, with D unclear. Germline CDR1 is MNHEY and CDR2 is SMNVEV (reference sequence). Trimming cost V 4 bases and J 1 base, with 7 bases left between them. This CDR3 region has 14 residues. The DNA for the CDR3 is TGTGCCAGCAGTTCCGGTATGAACACCGGGGAGCTGTTTTTT. Protein product: CASSSGMNTGELFF.

Ten or more counts support this clonotype. CDR3 sequence: CASGLDRVTEAFF. In DNA form, the CDR3 reads TGTGCCAGCGGCCTGGACAGGGTAACTGAAGCTTTCTTT. The chain recombines TRBV28 with TRBJ1-1; the match to TRBD1 covers 8 bases. The length of the CDR3 is 13 residues. V dropped 8 bases and J dropped 5; count of bases not matched to a gene: 7. Germline loops: CDR1 MDHEN, CDR2 SYDVKM.

This clonotype was seen more than once but under ten times. The genes are TRBV30 and TRBJ2-1, with 7 bases fitting TRBD1. The CDR3 length is 12 residues. The V gene's germline CDR1 is GTSNPN and CDR2 SVGIG (reference sequence). J gave up 10 bases and V 4 bases, and 7 bases lay outside the gene matches. CDR3 in amino acids: CAWNSGTDEQFF. DNA for the CDR3: TGTGCCTGGAACTCCGGGACAGACGAGCAGTTCTTC.

The rearrangement uses TRBV7-3 and TRBJ1-1, with a tentative D call TRBD1 (6 bases). The V end lost 1 base, the J end lost 3 bases, and 12 bases lay between the germline ends. CDR3 length equals 15 residues. Germline V lookup: CDR1 SGHTA, CDR2 FQGTGA. CDR3 residues: CASSLRAGVDTEAFF. The CDR3, as DNA: TGTGCCAGCAGCTTAAGGGCAGGGGTGGACACTGAAGCTTTCTTT.

Concerning this clonotype: A junction end diverges from the germline sequence, so it may reflect a read error. The CDR3 sequence: CASSAGLAGGPGEQYF. The CDR3 nucleotides read TGTGCTAGCAGCGCAGGACTAGCGGGAGGGCCTGGCGAGCAGTACTTC. V and J are TRBV7-7 and TRBJ2-7, with 15 bases matching TRBD2. Germline loops: CDR1 SSHAT, CDR2 FNYEAQ (reference sequence). The CDR3 is 16 residues long.